This T cell receptor (beta chain) was found in a study of OX40 agonist ivuxolimab in advanced cancers. Study-wide findings and caveats: Average numbers of expanded clones were greater in CD8+ T cells than in CD4+.

In regard to this clone: Its specificity is unknown.

This CDR3 region has 15 residues. Germline CDR1 is SGHRS and CDR2 is YFSETQ. The ends were cut back, 1 base at V and 0 bases at J, with 10 bases in the middle. Only in-frame clones appear in the TCRdb table, and some are missing; sequencing was by immunoSEQ multiplex PCR. The sample lists approximately 43,000 clones; 80% to 90% were seen once. V is TRBV5-1 and J is TRBJ1-2; no clear D. The sequence derives from an adult with an advanced solid tumor such as melanoma, head and neck, liver or kidney cancer. Sequenced here: CD4+ or CD8+ T cells sorted from blood, sampled in a trial of the OX40 agonist ivuxolimab. The CDR3 spells CASSLSGWANYGYTF. In DNA form, the CDR3 reads TGCGCCAGCAGCTTGTCGGGGTGGGCTAACTATGGCTACACCTTC.